This TCR beta chain was sequenced in a study of OX40 agonist ivuxolimab in advanced cancers. V lost 3 bases to trimming and J lost 5 bases, with 11 bases between them. CDR3 length: 14 amino acids. Germline CDR1 and CDR2: SEHNR and FQNEAQ (reference sequence). Sequenced by immunoSEQ multiplex PCR; TCRdb stores in-frame clones only, minus some. The sample consists of some 45,000 clones, approximately 86% of them appearing once. Study-wide findings and caveats: CD8+ T cells (on average) carried more expanded clones than CD4+ T cells. Among some nonresponders, normalized T-cell clonal expansion was also low.

This clone is a singleton in its sample. What it recognizes is unknown. The clonotype comes from an adult with an advanced solid tumor such as melanoma, head and neck, liver or kidney cancer. This chain uses TRBV7-9 with TRBJ1-5, with D maybe TRBD1 (5 bases). Specimen: CD4+ or CD8+ T cells sorted from blood, collected in a trial of the OX40 agonist ivuxolimab. This CDR3 reads CASSFGGVDQPQHF. CDR3 nucleotides: TGTGCCAGCAGCTTTGGGGGGGTTGATCAGCCCCAGCATTTT.